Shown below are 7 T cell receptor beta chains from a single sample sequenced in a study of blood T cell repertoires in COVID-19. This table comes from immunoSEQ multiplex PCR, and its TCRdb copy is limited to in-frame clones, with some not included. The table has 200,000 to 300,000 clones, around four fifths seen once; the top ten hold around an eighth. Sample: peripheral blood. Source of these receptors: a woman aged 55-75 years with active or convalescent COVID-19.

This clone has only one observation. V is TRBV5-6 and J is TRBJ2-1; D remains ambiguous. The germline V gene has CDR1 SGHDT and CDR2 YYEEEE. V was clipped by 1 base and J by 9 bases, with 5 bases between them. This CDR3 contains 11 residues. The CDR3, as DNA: TGTGCCAGCAGCTTGCGGGTTGAGCAGTTCTTC. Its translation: CASSLRVEQFF.

CDR3 loop: CASSQSRLSGTSGVEQYF. CDR3 DNA sequence: TGCGCCAGCAGTCAATCGCGACTGTCCGGGACTAGCGGGGTCGAGCAGTACTTC. The V gene is TRBV23-1, the J gene TRBJ2-7; 13 positions match TRBD2. TRBV23-1 is assigned to the ORF class and has an uncertain function. The CDR3 is made up of 18 amino acids. V gave up 0 bases and J gave up 6 bases; unmatched junction bases: 11.

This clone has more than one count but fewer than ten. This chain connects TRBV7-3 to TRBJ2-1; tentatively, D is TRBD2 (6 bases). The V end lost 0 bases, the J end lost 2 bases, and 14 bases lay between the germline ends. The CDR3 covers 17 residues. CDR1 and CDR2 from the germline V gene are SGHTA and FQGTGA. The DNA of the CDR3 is TGTGCCAGCAGCTTAACAGTGGGGCTAGCGCCCTACAATGAGCAGTTCTTC. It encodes CASSLTVGLAPYNEQFF.

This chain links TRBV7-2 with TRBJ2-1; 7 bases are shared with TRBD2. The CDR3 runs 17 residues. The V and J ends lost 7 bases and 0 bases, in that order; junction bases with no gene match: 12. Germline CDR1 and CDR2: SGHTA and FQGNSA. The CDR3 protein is CASTLDVGGGSYNEQFF. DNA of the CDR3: TGTGCCAGCACACTAGACGTGGGGGGGGGCTCCTACAATGAGCAGTTCTTC.

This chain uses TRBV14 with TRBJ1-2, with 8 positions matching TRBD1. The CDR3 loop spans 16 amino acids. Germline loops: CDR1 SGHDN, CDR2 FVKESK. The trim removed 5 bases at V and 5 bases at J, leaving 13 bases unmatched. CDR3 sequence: CASSKGAGGLAYGYTF. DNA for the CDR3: TGTGCCAGCAGCAAGGGTGCAGGGGGCCTCGCTTATGGCTACACCTTC.

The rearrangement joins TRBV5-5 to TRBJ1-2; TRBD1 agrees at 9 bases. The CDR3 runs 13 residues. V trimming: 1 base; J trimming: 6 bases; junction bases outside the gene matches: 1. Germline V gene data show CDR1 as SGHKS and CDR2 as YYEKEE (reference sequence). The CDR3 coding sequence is TGTGCCAGCAGCTTGTGGGACAGGGATGGCTACACCTTC. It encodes CASSLWDRDGYTF.

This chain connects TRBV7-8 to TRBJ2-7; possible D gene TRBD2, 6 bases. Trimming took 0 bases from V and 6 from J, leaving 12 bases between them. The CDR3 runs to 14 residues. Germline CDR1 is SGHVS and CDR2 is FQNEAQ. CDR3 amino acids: CASSLAAGSGEQYF. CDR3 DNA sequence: TGTGCCAGCAGCTTAGCGGCGGGGTCGGGCGAGCAGTACTTC.